Presented here are 11 T cell receptor beta chains from one specimen sequenced in a study of identical twins. MiXCR, applied by TCRdb to the 5' RACE reads, yields one record per CDR3 protein. The data contain about 720,000 distinct CDR3 sequences, 8.6% of them singletons. The same specimen was also included in a second study, on yellow fever vaccine responses in identical twins.

Sequencing input: PBMCs. The source is a woman between 18 and 30 years old in good health.

V is TRBV20-1 and J is TRBJ2-7, with 8 bases aligning to TRBD2. The CDR3 consists of 12 residues. Germline values: CDR1 DFQATT, CDR2 SNEGSKA (reference sequence). The V and J ends lost 3 bases and 7 bases, in that order; junction bases with no gene match: 5. CDR3 amino acids: CSARDGGVEQYF. CDR3 DNA: TGCAGTGCTAGGGACGGGGGGGTAGAGCAGTACTTC.

This chain uses TRBV20-1 with TRBJ2-3; D not certain. The V end was cut by 3 bases, the J end by 2 bases, with 9 bases between. The germline CDR1 and CDR2 sequences are DFQATT and SNEGSKA (reference sequence). This CDR3 has 13 amino acids. The CDR3 here is CSARTIFTDTQYF. The CDR3 DNA sequence: TGCAGTGCTAGGACCATATTCACAGATACGCAGTATTTT.

This rearrangement joins TRBV18 to TRBJ2-7; D is ambiguous. V dropped 3 bases and J dropped 5 bases, with 20 bases sitting between them. Germline-derived CDR1 and CDR2 are KGHSH and LQKENI. CDR3 size: 16 residues. CDR3 protein: CASSPISPSKSHEQYF. The DNA of the CDR3 is TGTGCCAGCTCACCGATATCGCCCTCAAAGAGCCACGAGCAGTACTTC.

This clonotype was observed a few times. The gene calls are TRBV6-1 and TRBJ2-5; perhaps TRBD1 as D (5 bases). The CDR3 has 15 amino acids. Germline lookup yields CDR1 MNHNS and CDR2 SASEGT. V was trimmed by 5 bases and J by 0 bases, leaving 13 bases between them. For the CDR3, the DNA is TGTGCCAGCAGTCGCAGCCTGACAGACCAAGAGACCCAGTACTTC. This sequence encodes CASSRSLTDQETQYF.

The rearrangement links TRBV10-3 to TRBJ2-5, with D possibly TRBD2 on 6 matching bases. CDR1 is ENHRY and CDR2 is SYGVKD in the germline V gene. V dropped 3 bases and J dropped 4 bases, with 12 bases sitting between them. The length of the CDR3 is 14 residues. The CDR3 DNA is TGTGCCATCAGTGAAGGGCGGGATGGAGAGACCCAGTACTTC. Translation: CAISEGRDGETQYF.

This rearrangement joins TRBV7-6 to TRBJ2-2; D remains ambiguous. The CDR3 totals 13 residues. Trimming removed 10 bases from V and 5 bases from J, with 14 bases in between. Germline V gene data show CDR1 as SGHVS and CDR2 as FNYEAQ. The chain's CDR3 is CATILSGTGELFF. For the CDR3, the DNA is TGTGCCACTATTTTGTCCGGGACCGGGGAGCTGTTTTTT.

There are many counts of this clonotype. The chain joins TRBV12-3 or TRBV12-4 to TRBJ2-1; weak D call: TRBD2 (5 bases). The CDR3 sequence is 14 residues long. V shed 6 bases and J shed 6 bases, with 15 bases lying between them. The CDR3 region is CASRFYGVGNEQFF. The CDR3 DNA follows: TGTGCCAGCAGATTCTACGGGGTCGGCAATGAGCAGTTCTTC.

Only a few counts were recorded for this clonotype. This sequence joins TRBV13 and TRBJ2-5, with TRBD1 matching over 8 bases. This CDR3 comprises 16 residues. Per the germline V gene, CDR1 is PRHDT and CDR2 is FYEKMQ (reference sequence). V trimming: 3 bases; J trimming: 2 bases; junction bases outside the gene matches: 8. The CDR3 DNA sequence: TGTGCCAGCAGCTTTGGACAGGGCCCAGGTCAAGAGACCCAGTACTTC. Protein sequence: CASSFGQGPGQETQYF. The variable domain in full, with the rest retrieved from reference TRBV13 and TRBJ2-5, is AAGVIQSPRHLIKEKRETATLKCYPIPRHDTVYWYQQGPGQDPQFLISFYEKMQSDKGSIPDRFSAQQFSDYHSELNMSSLELGDSALYFCASSFGQGPGQETQYFGPGTRLLVL.

This clonotype was counted a few times. The gene calls are TRBV27 and TRBJ2-7; the match to TRBD1 covers 8 bases. The V gene's germline CDR1 is MNHEY and CDR2 SMNVEV (reference sequence). The CDR3 sequence is 16 residues long. V shed 5 bases, J shed 3 bases, and the junction held 12 bases outside the gene matches. CDR3: CASSPYLGDRLYEQYF. The CDR3 DNA is TGTGCCAGCAGTCCATATCTAGGGGACAGGCTCTACGAGCAGTACTTC.

The sample holds many counts of this clonotype. This sequence joins TRBV5-6 and TRBJ2-5; D gene uncertain. V lost 2 bases to trimming and J lost 2 bases, with 7 bases between them. CDR1 is SGHDT, CDR2 YYEEEE, per germline. CDR3 length: 13 residues. The CDR3 protein is CASSFLGQETQYF. In DNA, the CDR3 is TGTGCCAGCAGCTTCCTAGGGCAAGAGACCCAGTACTTC.

V usage is TRBV30 and J usage is TRBJ1-5, with no clear D. CDR1 and CDR2 from the germline V gene are GTSNPN and SVGIG (reference sequence). Trimming took 3 bases from V and 1 from J, leaving 7 bases between them. This CDR3 has 13 amino acids. CDR3 residues: CAWSHDSNQPQHF. The CDR3, as DNA: TGTGCCTGGAGCCACGACAGCAATCAGCCCCAGCATTTT.